The clone carrying this T cell receptor beta chain came up many times. Its antigen is as yet unknown. The time point denotes: persistent/refractory GD, antithyroid drugs over 5 years with positive TRAb. The TCR library was made from RNA that had been extracted from PBMCs in TRIzol. The CDR3 covers 16 residues. Trimming at V came to 6 bases and at J to 5 bases, leaving 17 bases not matched to a gene. Germline V gene lookup returns CDR1 DFQATT and CDR2 SNEGSKA (reference sequence). This sample was included in a study of regulatory T cells in long-lasting Graves disease. The TCR beta library used iRepertoire HTBI primers with Arm-PCR amplification of CDR3. A single record per CDR3 protein comes from TCRdb applying MiXCR to the multiplex PCR reads. Of 420,000 or so distinct CDR3 sequences in the sample, around a quarter were seen once. Findings and caveats of the study: Patients with persistent Graves' had lower TCR diversity than newly diagnosed patients.

The rearrangement uses TRBV20-1 and TRBJ2-5; 8 bases line up with TRBD2. The input for sequencing was peripheral blood mononuclear cells (PBMCs), taken when the disease was refractory, from a patient treated with antithyroid drugs. The source is a female donor with Graves disease. The CDR3: CSADKRRERERETQYF. DNA of the CDR3: TGCAGTGCGGATAAAAGGAGGGAGCGGGAGAGGGAGACCCAGTACTTC.